This T cell receptor (beta chain) was captured by sequencing in a study of T cells in Graves' hyperthyroidism and ophthalmopathy (dated by TCRdb to the late 2010s). Turning to the overall study: To identify distinguishing TCR V-J signatures, a discovery cohort of some 100 patients was used, comprising roughly 45 with Graves' ophthalmopathy and under 60 with stable Graves' hyperthyroidism. Prospective prediction of ophthalmopathy was tested in an independent validation cohort consisting of fewer than 20 hyperthyroidism patients and some 16 patients who later progressed to ophthalmopathy. Following sampling, methimazole starting at 30 mg daily was given to hyperthyroidism patients, and high-dose intravenous methylprednisolone was given to ophthalmopathy patients. The paper describes TCR Vbeta CDR3 sequencing of roughly 130 peripheral blood samples, made up of approximately 40 ophthalmopathy patients, roughly 72 hyperthyroidism patients and 17 progressor patients. The approximately 97 discovery patients were randomly divided into training and test sets at a 7:3 ratio. In over five Graves' hyperthyroidism patients, the study also compared T-cell repertoires from thyroid tissue with T-cell repertoires from blood. The study at large found these results: Ophthalmopathy was separated from stable hyperthyroidism by a 13 V-J signature model, with approximately 85% sensitivity and roughly 81% specificity obtained in cross-validation and 80%/75% obtained in testing. Most expanded thyroid clonotypes (frequency above 0.001) were also detected in blood, suggesting blood repertoires may reflect thyroid immune responses. No statistical method was used to fix the sample size in advance, and group allocation was not hidden from the investigators. In validation, the model predicted progression to ophthalmopathy with 60% to 71% sensitivity and over 72% specificity, a median of roughly seven months before onset.

V is pared back by 8 bases and J by 1 base, with 9 bases lying between the germline termini. From a lookup of the germline V gene, CDR1 and CDR2 are SQVTM and ANQGSEA. The CDR3, from cysteine to phenylalanine, totals 12 residues. Solely the CDR3 DNA is kept, with 36 bases framed from the first base. Points on this clonotype: Its cognate antigen has yet to be identified. No base-level quality is on record; no much larger clone is a single base apart.

Amplification of TCR beta CDR3 regions was carried out from RNA transcripts. A first-round RT-PCR of the TCR CDR3 used the HTBI primer set with the Qiagen OneStep RT-PCR kit. A second multiplex PCR round built the libraries, followed by size selection and purification. The libraries were sequenced on an Illumina HiSeq2000 using paired-end 100 bp reads. The original methods were these. SOAPnuke was used to process the raw data, removing reads that contained adapters or uncalled bases, had a mean Phred below 15, or lacked an exact match to the constant primer or identifier. COPE v1.2.5 was used to merge high-quality paired reads, and clonotypes were defined as unique nucleotide sequences. Clonotypes were aligned to IMGT TRBV, TRBD and TRBJ reference segments using MiTCR v1.1. The analysis was restricted to V-J combinations with a frequency above 0.0001, which together covered 99% to 99.2% of the repertoires. A TCS score was defined as the ratio between F50 (clonal expansion) and ExV (chaos), using BLOSUM62-based TCRdist between CDR3 peptides within each V-J. Welch's t-statistics and random forest reduced 500 to 650 V-J features to roughly 13, which were used in a naive Bayes classifier (R e1071). The Morisita-Horn index was used to measure how similar the thyroid and blood repertoires were. TCRdb took the public reads, trimmed them with fastp at Q25, ran MiXCR for clone calling and kept in-frame beta chains. Duplicate CDR3 protein sequences are folded into a single record with the most common DNA and genes. TCRdb assigned the V and J calls; the authors' analysis was not used. The sample table shows approximately 640,000 distinct CDR3 sequences, and 45% are seen once. The top ten clones comprise approximately 7.2% of the sample.

Patients with uncontrolled infections, other autoimmune diseases, pregnancy or lactation were excluded. Diagnoses were established on the basis of clinical symptoms, serum thyroxine and TRAb, thyroid ultrasound, and orbital computed tomography. Total RNA was extracted using Trizol reagent, and RNA quality was assessed on an Agilent 2100 Bioanalyzer. The sequenced sample consisted of peripheral blood or thyroid tissue (not recorded which). This receptor was obtained from an adult man with Graves' disease, either hyperthyroidism or ophthalmopathy (not recorded which). This receptor chain uses TRBV29-1 and TRBJ1-3; TRBD1 could be the D gene, as 5 bases match. CDR3 loop: CSRPGSGNTIYF. Read as DNA, the sequence is TGCAGCAGGCCAGGGTCTGGAAACACCATATATTTT.